The sequence of this T cell receptor (beta chain) was determined in a study of technical replicates of blood from a few donors. Using immunoSEQ multiplex PCR, the repertoire was profiled, and TCRdb retains in-frame clones only, with some absent. In the table there are approximately 93,000 clones, approximately 95% of which are singletons. This clone was recorded only once. Its ends do not fully match the called genes, so a read error is possible. The CDR3 spans 14 residues. Looked up from germline, CDR1 is SSHAT and CDR2 is FNYEAQ (reference sequence). Specimen: T cells isolated from PBMCs. This sequence was found in a human donor in good health. This chain uses TRBV7-7 with TRBJ2-1, with 7 bases fitting TRBD1. This CDR3 is CASSPKTGDNEQFF. The CDR3 DNA reads as TGTGCTAGCAGCCCCAAAACAGGGGACAATGAGCAGTTCTTC.